The source of this TCR beta chain is a study of OX40 agonist ivuxolimab in advanced cancers. The method was immunoSEQ multiplex PCR; TCRdb's version includes in-frame clones alone and lacks a portion of them. The sample lists tens of thousands of clones; 80% to 90% were seen once. The TCR comes from an adult with an advanced solid tumor such as melanoma, head and neck, liver or kidney cancer. The source was CD4+ or CD8+ T cells sorted from blood, collected in a trial of the OX40 agonist ivuxolimab.

The CDR3 DNA sequence: TGTGCCAGCAGCGAAGGACAGGGGGATGGCTACACCTTC. Protein: CASSEGQGDGYTF. The chain is built from TRBV5-6 and TRBJ1-2; 10 nucleotides agree with TRBD1. In germline, CDR1 is SGHDT, CDR2 YYEEEE. Losses at the gene ends were 4 bases for V and 6 bases for J; bases not matched to a gene: 3. The CDR3 covers 13 residues.